The 17 T cell receptor beta chains given below trace back to one sample, sequenced in a study of T cell repertoires in cytomegalovirus infection. These receptors have no identified antigens. TCRdb re-analysed the reads in MiXCR, keeping a single row per CDR3 protein. The sample carries 700,000 to 900,000 distinct CDR3 sequences, about 28% recorded once. Sample: cultured CD8+ T cells from PBMCs, taken from culture after CMV antigen stimulation. Receptor source: a human donor in good health (CMV status not recorded). Some clones in this sample may be carry-over from other donors' samples.

This chain uses TRBV2 with TRBJ1-1; D may be TRBD1 (6 bases). V gave up 7 bases and J gave up 5 bases, with 20 bases separating them. CDR3 length: 15 residues. From germline, CDR1 is SNHLY and CDR2 FYNNEI. The CDR3 is CASTPNPTGGTEAFF. The CDR3, as DNA: TGTGCCAGCACCCCCAACCCGACAGGAGGGACTGAAGCTTTCTTT. Based on the CDR3 plus reference TRBV2 and TRBJ1-1, the full variable domain is EPEVTQTPSHQVTQMGQEVILRCVPISNHLYFYWYRQILGQKVEFLVSFYNNEISEKSEIFDDQFSVERPDGSNFTLKIRSTKLEDSAMYFCASTPNPTGGTEAFFGQGTRLTVV.

This clonotype was counted at least ten times. The V gene is TRBV27, the J gene TRBJ2-5; TRBD1 might be the D (5 bases). Deletions cut 4 bases from V and 5 bases from J, with 11 bases between. The CDR3 has 13 amino acids. CDR1 and CDR2 from the germline V gene are MNHEY and SMNVEV (reference sequence). CDR3 DNA sequence: TGTGCCAGCAGTTCAGGGATGAGGGAGACCCAGTACTTC. It encodes CASSSGMRETQYF.

The rearrangement joins TRBV5-6 to TRBJ1-1; possibly TRBD1 for D (5 bases). Deletions cut 7 bases from V and 5 bases from J, with 18 bases between. CDR1 and CDR2 (germline): SGHDT, YYEEEE. The CDR3 extends over 14 amino acids. The chain's CDR3 is CASGGPGKKTEAFF. CDR3 nucleotides: TGTGCCAGCGGGGGTCCAGGTAAAAAGACTGAAGCTTTCTTT. Together with reference TRBV5-6 and TRBJ1-1, the CDR3 gives the full variable domain: DAGVTQSPTHLIKTRGQQVTLRCSPKSGHDTVSWYQQALGQGPQFIFQYYEEEERQRGNFPDRFSGHQFPNYSSELNVNALLLGDSALYLCASGGPGKKTEAFFGQGTRLTVV.

The chain employs TRBV9 and TRBJ2-5; D uncertain. Germline V gene lookup returns CDR1 SGDLS and CDR2 YYNGEE. The V gene lost 1 base and the J gene lost 5 bases, with 18 bases spanning the gap. The CDR3 runs 16 residues. The CDR3 DNA follows: TGTGCCAGCAGCGTAAGGAACAGCCTCGATCATGAGACCCAGTACTTC. Translation: CASSVRNSLDHETQYF.

This clonotype was seen ten or more times. This chain connects TRBV7-9 to TRBJ2-1; no clear D gene. The CDR3 extends over 16 amino acids. Trimming pared 4 bases from V and 5 bases from J, leaving 18 bases between. Germline V gene lookup returns CDR1 SEHNR and CDR2 FQNEAQ (reference sequence). The CDR3 loop reads CASSSIRPARNNEQFF. The CDR3, as DNA: TGTGCCAGCAGCTCAATAAGGCCAGCGAGGAACAATGAGCAGTTCTTC.

This chain joins TRBV29-1 and TRBJ1-2, with D uncertain. The CDR3 has 12 residues. Looked up from germline, CDR1 is SQVTM and CDR2 is ANQGSEA. The V end was cut by 1 base, the J end by 8 bases, with 11 bases between. Here the CDR3 reads CSVEARTRGYTF. Here the CDR3 DNA reads TGCAGCGTTGAAGCCAGGACGCGCGGCTACACCTTC. Full variable domain (outside the CDR3, taken from reference TRBV29-1 and TRBJ1-2): SAVISQKPSRDICQRGTSLTIQCQVDSQVTMMFWYRQQPGQSLTLIATANQGSEATYESGFVIDKFPISRPNLTFSTLTVSNMSPEDSSIYLCSVEARTRGYTFGSGTRLTVV.

This chain connects TRBV20-1 to TRBJ1-1, with unresolved D. Trimming shortened V by 1 base and J by 8 bases, and 2 bases separated the two germline ends. CDR3 size: 9 residues. Germline CDR1 DFQATT, CDR2 SNEGSKA (reference sequence). The CDR3 region is CSARVEAFF. In nucleotides, the CDR3 is TGCAGTGCTAGAGTGGAAGCTTTCTTT.

This clonotype was picked up many times. The rearrangement uses TRBV14 and TRBJ2-7, with D possibly matching TRBD2 (6 bases). Germline-derived CDR1 and CDR2 are SGHDN and FVKESK. The CDR3 extends over 15 amino acids. V lost 4 bases to trimming and J lost 4 bases, with 17 bases between them. The DNA of the CDR3 is TGTGCCAGCAGCCGGCCCGGGACTCCCTTTTACGAGCAGTACTTC. This gives the protein CASSRPGTPFYEQYF.

This chain uses TRBV20-1 with TRBJ2-1, with 13 bases that match TRBD2. Germline V gene lookup returns CDR1 DFQATT and CDR2 SNEGSKA (reference sequence). CDR3 length equals 17 residues. J gave up 4 bases and V 7 bases, and 13 bases lay outside the gene matches. The DNA of the CDR3 is TGCAGTGGGGGTCTGACTAGCGGGGGGTACCTATACAATGAGCAGTTCTTC. Translating gives CSGGLTSGGYLYNEQFF.

This clonotype has a count of ten or more. The V gene is TRBV7-9, the J gene TRBJ1-4; D remains unclear. Germline CDR1 SEHNR, CDR2 FQNEAQ (reference sequence). The CDR3 has 13 residues. V lost 7 bases and J 6 bases, leaving 12 bases between the germline ends. CDR3 protein: CASIGPLHEKLFF. In DNA, the CDR3 is TGTGCCAGCATTGGACCATTGCATGAAAAACTGTTTTTT.

This clonotype is a singleton in its sample. The rearrangement joins TRBV27 to TRBJ2-3, with 7 bases fitting TRBD2. Germline V gene sequence: CDR1 MNHEY, CDR2 SMNVEV (reference sequence). With 5 bases clipped from V and 0 bases from J, the junction kept 8 bases outside the gene matches. The CDR3 spans 16 residues. In nucleotides, the CDR3 is TGTGCCAGCAGTCAAACCCGGGACTACAGCACAGATACGCAGTATTTT. Translated, it gives CASSQTRDYSTDTQYF.

As DNA, the CDR3 is TGTGCCAGCAGCTCCCATGGGGAGCGGTTGGGGGAGCAGTACTTC. Translated: CASSSHGERLGEQYF. V is TRBV7-9 and J is TRBJ2-7; D possibly corresponds to TRBD2 (5 bases). The V gene's germline CDR1 is SEHNR and CDR2 FQNEAQ (reference sequence). With 4 bases removed from V and 7 bases from J, the gap between germline ends came to 20 bases. The CDR3 spans 15 residues.

The sample holds a few counts of this clonotype. The V and J genes are TRBV4-1 and TRBJ2-3; no definite D call. Deletions cut 3 bases from V and 2 bases from J, with 12 bases between. Germline CDR1 reads MGHRA; CDR2 reads YSYEKL. The CDR3 sequence is 15 residues long. The CDR3 reads CASSQAPTPTDTQYF. In DNA, the CDR3 is TGCGCCAGCAGCCAGGCACCTACCCCCACAGATACGCAGTATTTT.

The V and J genes are TRBV11-2 and TRBJ2-7, with D maybe TRBD1 (5 bases). Per the germline V gene, CDR1 is SGHAT and CDR2 is FQNNGV. The CDR3 has 12 amino acids. Here the CDR3 reads CASRLGQGEQYV. For the CDR3, the DNA is TGTGCCAGCAGATTAGGGCAGGGAGAGCAGTACGTC.

J is TRBJ2-7 and V is TRBV27, with D hard to call. Germline CDR1 reads MNHEY; CDR2 reads SMNVEV (reference sequence). This CDR3 spans 13 amino acids. Trimming took 3 bases from V and 4 from J, leaving 10 bases between them. The CDR3 coding sequence is TGTGCCAGCAGTTTGACCCCTCGGTACGAGCAGTACTTC. Translated: CASSLTPRYEQYF.

This clonotype was recorded at least ten times. The chain combines TRBV7-2 with TRBJ1-1; D possibly corresponds to TRBD1 (6 bases). In germline, CDR1 is SGHTA, CDR2 FQGNSA. The CDR3 sequence is 15 residues long. V was clipped by 6 bases and J by 1 base, with 15 bases between them. CDR3 nucleotide sequence: TGTGCCAGCAGTCCCCGGGGGGGGCAGAACACTGAAGCTTTCTTT. Its protein is CASSPRGGQNTEAFF.

The chain recombines TRBV19 with TRBJ1-5, with D tentatively TRBD1 (5 bases). CDR3 length equals 16 residues. Deletions cut 6 bases from V and 2 bases from J, with 17 bases between. Germline CDR1 is LNHDA and CDR2 is SQIVND (reference sequence). CDR3 amino acids: CASRPTGAGGNQPQHF. CDR3 DNA: TGTGCCAGTAGGCCTACAGGCGCCGGGGGCAATCAGCCCCAGCATTTT.